Below, 10 T cell receptor beta chains from the same sample are listed, as sequenced in a study of T cell responses to AZD1222 COVID-19 vaccine. Assay used: immunoSEQ multiplex PCR; TCRdb lists only in-frame clones, some missing. Among some 110,000 clones listed, roughly 92% were seen once. The specimen was peripheral blood, collected 28 days after the second AZD1222 dose. The origin of the receptors is an adult who received the AZD1222 COVID-19 vaccine.

This clone was detected once. The genes are TRBV12-3 or TRBV12-4 and TRBJ2-7; D unclear. There are 13 residues in the CDR3. Trimming cost V 8 bases and J 0 bases, with 11 bases left between them. CDR3 sequence reads: CASRPTASYEQYF. In DNA, the CDR3 is TGTGCCAGCCGGCCCACCGCCTCCTACGAGCAGTACTTC.

This clone was counted between two and nine times. The CDR3 DNA sequence: TGTGCCAGCAGTCTTAGGGGTACAACCGGAGGGGGGTACGAGCAGTACTTC. This sequence encodes CASSLRGTTGGGYEQYF. The chain carries TRBV2 and TRBJ2-7; the D call may be TRBD1 or TRBD2 (6 bases each). This CDR3 spans 17 amino acids. Trimming cost V 5 bases and J 4 bases, with 24 bases left between them. Germline values: CDR1 SNHLY, CDR2 FYNNEI.

This chain links TRBV7-9 with TRBJ2-5; D possibly matches TRBD1 or TRBD2 (5 bases each). Germline values: CDR1 SEHNR, CDR2 FQNEAQ (reference sequence). The CDR3 runs to 17 residues. Trimming left V 5 bases short and J 3 bases short, with 22 bases between. The CDR3 protein is CASSLTRGRGGEETQYF. CDR3 nucleotides: TGTGCCAGCAGCCTGACCCGCGGACGGGGCGGAGAAGAGACCCAGTACTTC.

The chain links TRBV27 to TRBJ2-7, with a weak D call TRBD2 (6 bases). The CDR3 runs to 16 residues. Germline lookup yields CDR1 MNHEY and CDR2 SMNVEV (reference sequence). Deletions cut 3 bases from V and 3 bases from J, with 18 bases between. The chain's CDR3 is CASSFSAGPVYYEQYF. CDR3 nucleotides: TGTGCCAGCAGTTTCTCAGCGGGCCCGGTTTACTACGAGCAGTACTTC.

The V gene is TRBV18, the J gene TRBJ2-7, with 7 bases lining up with TRBD1. The CDR3 has 15 residues. Per germline, CDR1 KGHSH and CDR2 LQKENI. After removal of 3 bases from V and 3 bases from J, the junction contained 8 bases not matched to a gene. Here the CDR3 DNA reads TGTGCCAGCTCACCCCGGGCGACAGGGCACTACGAGCAGTACTTC. Translation gives CASSPRATGHYEQYF.

This clone was detected only once. The gene calls are TRBV28 and TRBJ1-4; 7 bases line up with TRBD1. Germline V CDR1 and CDR2: MDHEN, SYDVKM. This CDR3 contains 15 residues. J was trimmed by 5 bases and V by 2 bases; bases with no gene match: 5. The CDR3 reads CASSLVGRGNEKLFF. The CDR3, as DNA: TGTGCCAGCAGTTTAGTTGGCAGGGGGAATGAAAAACTGTTTTTT.

The chain carries TRBV27 and TRBJ2-7; the match to TRBD2 covers 8 bases. The V segment lost 5 bases and the J segment 3 bases; nucleotides outside the gene matches: 15. This CDR3 region has 17 residues. Germline CDR1 and CDR2: MNHEY and SMNVEV (reference sequence). CDR3 in amino acids: CASSPLSTGLVDYEQYF. The CDR3 nucleotides are TGTGCCAGCAGTCCGCTTTCGACGGGACTAGTTGACTACGAGCAGTACTTC.

The chain is built from TRBV24-1 and TRBJ1-3, with D maybe TRBD1 (6 bases). CDR1 KGHDR and CDR2 SFDVKD come from the germline V gene. The CDR3 extends over 13 amino acids. Trimming left V 3 bases short and J 9 bases short, with 11 bases between. The CDR3 here is CATSDGGGGTIYF. DNA of the CDR3: TGTGCCACCAGTGATGGAGGGGGAGGCACCATATATTTT.

This clone was seen once. The V call is TRBV7-8, the J call TRBJ2-7; D is unclear. Germline V gene sequence: CDR1 SGHVS, CDR2 FQNEAQ. The CDR3 is 14 residues long. Trimming removed 1 base at V and 5 bases at J, with 12 bases between. The CDR3 DNA follows: TGTGCCAGCAGCTTAGAGGTGGTGGGTGACGAGCAGTACTTC. Its translation: CASSLEVVGDEQYF.

Only one count was recorded for this clone. The CDR3 DNA reads as TGTGCCAGAAGCCCGTGGGGGGGGCGGAATGAAAAACTGTTTTTT. Translated: CARSPWGGRNEKLFF. The chain links TRBV5-3 to TRBJ1-4, with a tentative D call TRBD1 (6 bases). TRBV5-3 is an ORF; its function is uncertain. The CDR3 extends over 15 amino acids. Trimming removed 4 bases from V and 5 bases from J, with 15 bases in between.